The rows below give T cell receptor beta chains drawn from one sample of a study of CD8 T cells in ankylosing spondylitis. TCRdb analysed the 5' RACE reads with MiXCR anew, one entry per CDR3 protein. There are a few hundred thousand distinct CDR3 sequences in the sample; about 13% occur only once, and approximately 6.2% lies in the top ten. What was sequenced was blood, either unsorted or a sorted T cell fraction (not recorded which). The receptors come from a male donor with ankylosing spondylitis. Each CDR3 is given without its conserved first and last residue.

TRBJ2-6	TRBV27	ASSPTAGGTHSGANVLT
TRBJ1-1	TRBV19	ASSMMMNTEAF
TRBJ2-3	TRBV20-1	SARRGHTDTQY
TRBJ2-2	TRBV3-1	ASSLNVGTGELF
TRBJ1-1	TRBV12-3/TRBV12-4	ASRPGPIMNTEAF
TRBJ2-2	TRBV5-6	ASSFRDRGPGELF
TRBJ1-2	TRBV6-1	ASSDPGQGAEGYGYT
TRBJ2-5	TRBV18	ASSSGLAGVEETQY
TRBJ2-5	TRBV25-1	ASSEYELAVETQY
TRBJ1-5	TRBV20-1	SALTGEGQPQH
TRBJ1-5	TRBV2	ASSEFGTGHQPQH
TRBJ2-1	TRBV11-2	ASSLGRGGPEQF
TRBJ2-3	TRBV5-5	ASSLGAAPTDTQY
TRBJ2-5	TRBV29-1	SVRPFRGGEETQY
TRBJ1-6	TRBV20-1	SVNREANSPLH
TRBJ2-2	TRBV3-1	ASSPQTWGIPGELF
TRBJ1-2	TRBV5-4	ASSGGAANYGYT
TRBJ2-3	TRBV29-1	SVEMGLAEVTDTQY
TRBJ1-2	TRBV7-9	ASSPSSGTGDPDT
TRBJ1-3	TRBV3-1	ASSFHGRDSGNTIY
TRBJ2-3	TRBV20-1	SAQGLAEWGTDTQY
TRBJ1-4	TRBV20-1	SATDIRQGVSEKLF
TRBJ2-1	TRBV15	ATSRDRGGFNEQF
TRBJ2-1	TRBV6-1	ASRGEPYNEQF
TRBJ2-7	TRBV20-1	SAEGAGIYEQY
TRBJ2-1	TRBV7-9	ASSSRVHEQF
TRBJ2-1	TRBV5-1	ASSRGGLDGYNEQF
TRBJ2-1	TRBV5-6	ASSSRRGSSYNEQF
TRBJ2-3	TRBV12-3/TRBV12-4	ASSLSTSGRTDTQY
TRBJ1-5	TRBV6-2/TRBV6-3	ASSLVGGQPQH
TRBJ2-3	TRBV13	ASSVTGEVPDTQY
TRBJ1-4	TRBV20-1	SALFAGQPANEKLF
TRBJ1-1	TRBV29-1	SVGGAERNTEAF
TRBJ2-7	TRBV19	ASSRTTNYEQY
TRBJ1-1	TRBV20-1	SAREGTGRTEAF
TRBJ2-3	TRBV20-1	SGEEVDTQY
TRBJ2-2	TRBV20-1	SASPQSTTKNTGELF
TRBJ2-1	TRBV25-1	ASSEALAGENEQF
TRBJ1-1	TRBV4-1	ASRERPLNTEAF
TRBJ2-7	TRBV11-3	ASSLRDNYEQY
TRBJ1-4	TRBV20-1	SAPTWEKLF
TRBJ1-2	TRBV6-1	ASSEGPFSGYT
TRBJ2-1	TRBV29-1	SGSPGGPHGEQF
TRBJ2-1	TRBV7-9	ASEDGRREQF
TRBJ1-5	TRBV20-1	SAFTGGNQPQH
TRBJ1-4	TRBV20-1	SARDRVITNEKLF
TRBJ2-3	TRBV18	ASLNSVTADTQY
TRBJ2-5	TRBV20-1	SAPRWGLAGEGETQY